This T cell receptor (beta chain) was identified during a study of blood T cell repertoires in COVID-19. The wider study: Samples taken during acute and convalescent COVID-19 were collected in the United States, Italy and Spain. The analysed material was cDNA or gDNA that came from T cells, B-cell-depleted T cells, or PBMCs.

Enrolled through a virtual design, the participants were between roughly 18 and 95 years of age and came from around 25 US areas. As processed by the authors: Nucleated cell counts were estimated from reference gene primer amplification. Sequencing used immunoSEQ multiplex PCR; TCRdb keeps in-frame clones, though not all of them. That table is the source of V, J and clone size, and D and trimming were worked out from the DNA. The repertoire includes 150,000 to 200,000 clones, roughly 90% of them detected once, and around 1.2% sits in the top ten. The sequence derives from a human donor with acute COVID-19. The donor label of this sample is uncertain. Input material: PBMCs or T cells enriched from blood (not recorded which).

CDR3 sequence reads: CASSLAGGQGDYGYTF. DNA of the CDR3: TGTGCCAGCAGCTTAGCGGGGGGACAGGGCGATTATGGCTACACCTTC. The chain has TRBV7-2 and TRBJ1-2; 9 bases fit TRBD1. J gave up 5 bases and V 0 bases, and 7 bases lay outside the gene matches. The germline V gene encodes CDR1 SGHTA and CDR2 FQGNSA. CDR3 length equals 16 residues.